A single sample gave rise to the 16 T cell receptor beta chains below, sequenced in a study of blood T cell repertoires in COVID-19. TCRdb's table, derived via immunoSEQ multiplex PCR, lists solely in-frame clones and lacks some. The sample has fewer than 200,000 clones, about 86% seen once. Sequenced: peripheral blood. The receptors shown here come from a woman between 65 and 79 years old who had recovered from COVID-19.

The chain carries TRBV7-2 and TRBJ1-1, with D uncertain. The CDR3 loop spans 14 amino acids. CDR1 and CDR2 (germline): SGHTA, FQGNSA. V lost 5 bases to trimming and J lost 3 bases, with 13 bases between them. CDR3 nucleotides: TGTGCCAGCAGCCGCCAGATTGCGGACACTGAAGCTTTCTTT. Protein product: CASSRQIADTEAFF.

This clone appeared once. The chain recombines TRBV5-1 with TRBJ1-2, with TRBD1 identical over 10 bases. The CDR3 runs to 15 residues. Trimming removed 4 bases from V and 2 bases from J; junction bases left unmatched: 5. The germline V gene encodes CDR1 SGHRS and CDR2 YFSETQ. The CDR3 protein is CASSPRTGGNYGYTF. The CDR3 nucleotides read TGCGCCAGCAGCCCACGGACAGGGGGAAACTATGGCTACACCTTC.

The genes are TRBV6-5 and TRBJ1-1, with TRBD1 matching over 10 bases. Germline-derived CDR1 and CDR2 are MNHEY and SVGAGI. Trimming cost V 6 bases and J 6 bases; bases outside gene matches: 1. The CDR3 sequence is 12 residues long. CDR3 nucleotides: TGTGCCAGCAGGGGGACAGGGGCTGAAGCTTTCTTT. Amino acids: CASRGTGAEAFF.

This clone is a singleton in its sample. The chain links TRBV27 to TRBJ1-5; TRBD1 matches at 8 bases. Per the germline V gene, CDR1 is MNHEY and CDR2 is SMNVEV (reference sequence). The CDR3 covers 17 residues. V shed 10 bases and J 6 bases; nucleotides not matched to a gene: 20. The CDR3 loop reads CATAAVWTGWHGQPQHF. CDR3 DNA sequence: TGTGCCACCGCAGCGGTCTGGACAGGGTGGCACGGTCAGCCCCAGCATTTT.

The chain joins TRBV2 to TRBJ2-7; possible D gene TRBD1, 7 bases. V was shortened by 8 bases and J by 3 bases, with 17 bases between the two germline ends. CDR3 length: 14 residues. Germline V gene sequence: CDR1 SNHLY, CDR2 FYNNEI. The CDR3 loop reads CASLWEAGGYEQYF. CDR3 bases: TGTGCCAGCCTATGGGAGGCAGGGGGCTACGAGCAGTACTTC.

The J gene is TRBJ2-2, the V gene TRBV11-3, with 10 nucleotides matching TRBD1. The CDR3 has 16 amino acids. Germline CDR1 reads SGHNT; CDR2 reads YENEEA. V was clipped by 4 bases and J by 6 bases; unmatched bases: 8. The chain's CDR3 is CASSYRDRGGPGELFF. The CDR3 DNA is TGTGCCAGCAGCTACCGGGACAGGGGAGGGCCCGGGGAGCTGTTTTTT. Supplemented by reference TRBV11-3 and TRBJ2-2, the full variable domain reads EAGVVQSPRYKIIEKKQPVAFWCNPISGHNTLYWYLQNLGQGPELLIRYENEEAVDDSQLPKDRFSAERLKGVDSTLKIQPAELGDSAVYLCASSYRDRGGPGELFFGEGSRLTVL.

This clone was picked up a small number of times. The chain joins TRBV18 to TRBJ1-1; a possible D gene is TRBD1 (5 bases). CDR3 length: 15 residues. Germline CDR1 and CDR2: KGHSH and LQKENI. V was trimmed by 3 bases and J by 1 base, leaving 12 bases between them. CDR3 protein: CASSPILDRNTEAFF. In nucleotides, the CDR3 is TGTGCCAGCTCACCGATCCTAGACAGGAACACTGAAGCTTTCTTT.

The chain recombines TRBV15 with TRBJ2-7, with 10 bases matching TRBD2. Trimming cost V 1 base and J 2 bases; bases outside gene matches: 2. CDR1 is LNHNV and CDR2 is YYDKDF in the germline V gene (reference sequence). The CDR3 has 15 amino acids. The CDR3 sequence is CATSRGLAGAYEQYF. The CDR3 nucleotides are TGTGCCACCAGCAGAGGGCTAGCGGGAGCCTACGAGCAGTACTTC.

This clone is a singleton in its sample. The rearrangement joins TRBV24-1 to TRBJ2-3, with 8 bases matching TRBD1. The CDR3 extends over 15 amino acids. Germline CDR1 KGHDR, CDR2 SFDVKD. With 4 bases clipped from V and 4 bases from J, the junction kept 6 bases outside the gene matches. CDR3 sequence: CATSEAGQAADTQYF. The DNA of the CDR3 is TGTGCCACCAGTGAGGCGGGACAGGCAGCAGATACGCAGTATTTT.

This chain links TRBV18 with TRBJ1-3; 9 positions match TRBD1. The V gene's germline CDR1 is KGHSH and CDR2 LQKENI. With V trimmed by 3 bases and J by 11 bases, 5 bases remained unmatched. The CDR3 has 13 amino acids. CDR3 DNA sequence: TGTGCCAGCTCACCGGGACAGGGCCCCTCCATATATTTT. Translated, it gives CASSPGQGPSIYF.

Only one count was recorded for this clone. CDR3 region: CASREGLGDTQYF. CDR3 bases: TGTGCCAGCCGGGAGGGCCTGGGAGATACGCAGTATTTT. This chain uses TRBV28 with TRBJ2-3, with TRBD2 matching over 8 bases. V gave up 8 bases and J gave up 5 bases; unmatched junction bases: 6. The CDR3 is made up of 13 amino acids. Germline V gives CDR1 MDHEN, CDR2 SYDVKM.

V gene TRBV9 combines with J gene TRBJ2-4, with 10 bases fitting TRBD2. The germline V gene encodes CDR1 SGDLS and CDR2 YYNGEE. The junction had 12 bases not matched to a gene; V was cut back by 3 bases and J by 3 bases. The CDR3 totals 18 residues. This CDR3 is CASSDLSGGNPVKNIQYF. CDR3 nucleotide sequence: TGTGCCAGCAGCGATCTTAGCGGGGGGAACCCTGTCAAAAACATTCAGTACTTC.

This chain uses TRBV7-9 with TRBJ2-7; possibly TRBD2 for D (7 bases). Deletions cut 1 base from V and 6 bases from J, with 10 bases between. CDR3 length: 13 amino acids. Germline V CDR1 and CDR2: SEHNR, FQNEAQ (reference sequence). CDR3 sequence (DNA): TGTGCCAGCAGCTTAGTGGGGGGGCCCGAGCAGTACTTC. Its translation is CASSLVGGPEQYF.

V is TRBV18 and J is TRBJ2-7, with D possibly TRBD2 on 7 matching bases. From germline, CDR1 is KGHSH and CDR2 LQKENI. The CDR3 consists of 15 residues. With 4 bases removed from V and 1 base from J, the gap between germline ends came to 14 bases. CDR3 sequence reads: CASSLAGGQSYEQYF. CDR3 nucleotide sequence: TGTGCCAGCTCACTCGCCGGGGGGCAATCCTACGAGCAGTACTTC.

The V gene is TRBV7-3, the J gene TRBJ2-1; 7 bases agree with TRBD2. Losses at the gene ends were 1 base for V and 8 bases for J; bases not matched to a gene: 5. The germline V gene encodes CDR1 SGHTA and CDR2 FQGTGA. The CDR3 loop spans 14 amino acids. CDR3 nucleotides: TGTGCCAGCAGCTTAATTGGGACTACCCATGAGCAGTTCTTC. The encoded protein is CASSLIGTTHEQFF.

The rearrangement joins TRBV2 to TRBJ1-2; D is unresolved. CDR3 length: 13 amino acids. V lost 4 bases and J lost 7, with 13 bases in between. In germline, CDR1 is SNHLY, CDR2 FYNNEI. The CDR3: CASSVWRDGGYTF. CDR3 nucleotide sequence: TGTGCCAGCAGTGTGTGGAGGGATGGTGGCTACACCTTC. The variable domain in full, completed from reference TRBV2 and TRBJ1-2, reads EPEVTQTPSHQVTQMGQEVILRCVPISNHLYFYWYRQILGQKVEFLVSFYNNEISEKSEIFDDQFSVERPDGSNFTLKIRSTKLEDSAMYFCASSVWRDGGYTFGSGTRLTVV.